This is a list of T cell receptor beta chains from one sample in a study of blood T cells in healthy people across ages. From the 5' RACE reads, TCRdb called clonotypes with MiXCR, one entry per CDR3 protein. The sample consists of 1 million to 1.2 million distinct CDR3 sequences, roughly two fifths of them appearing once. The sequenced sample consisted of blood. The receptors stem from a man aged 18 to 35 in good health. Each CDR3 is given with its conserved first and last residue. The D gene is left open where the match is weak. A clone size is listed for some rows: how often the clone was seen (once, few, many), or a class if it is expanded.

size,J,V,D,CDR3,DNA
-,TRBJ1-3,TRBV29-1,-,CSVESVSGNTIYF,TGCAGCGTTGAATCTGTCTCTGGAAACACCATATATTTT
-,TRBJ2-5,TRBV7-6,-,CASSLARRMQETQYF,TGTGCCAGCAGCTTAGCGCGGAGGATGCAAGAGACCCAGTACTTC
-,TRBJ1-6,TRBV29-1,-,CSVRSDGRNSPLHF,TGCAGCGTCCGCTCCGATGGGCGGAATTCACCCCTCCACTTT
-,TRBJ2-4,TRBV7-2,-,CASSLIHGATYNEQYF,TGTGCCAGCAGCCTTATACACGGGGCAACCTACAATGAGCAGTACTTC
-,TRBJ1-5,TRBV6-2/TRBV6-3,-,CASSYPTTGIPDQPQHF,TGTGCCAGCAGTTACCCCACAACAGGGATCCCGGATCAGCCCCAGCATTTT
few,TRBJ2-1,TRBV3-1,-,CASSRRTDFPYNEQFF,TGTGCCAGCAGCCGCCGGACGGACTTCCCCTACAATGAGCAGTTCTTC
-,TRBJ2-2,TRBV25-1,-,CASTGGPGELFF,TGTGCCAGCACCGGGGGCCCCGGGGAGCTGTTTTTT
many,TRBJ1-4,TRBV5-1,-,CASSQSQGSDEKLFF,TGCGCCAGCAGCCAATCTCAGGGATCGGATGAAAAACTGTTTTTT
-,TRBJ2-3,TRBV6-6,-,CASMDATDTQYF,TGTGCCAGCATGGACGCCACAGATACGCAGTATTTT
-,TRBJ1-5,TRBV21-1,-,CASRFYRPGTYSNQPQHF,TGTGCCAGCAGGTTCTATCGGCCCGGGACCTATAGCAATCAGCCCCAGCATTTT
many,TRBJ2-3,TRBV6-1,-,CASSEHLADTQYF,TGTGCCAGCAGTGAACATTTGGCGGATACGCAGTATTTT
-,TRBJ1-5,TRBV4-1,-,CASSQDSGWSNQPQHF,TGCGCCAGCAGCCAAGATTCGGGGTGGAGCAATCAGCCCCAGCATTTT
-,TRBJ2-1,TRBV29-1,-,CSVEAGVPNEQFF,TGCAGCGTTGAAGCGGGGGTTCCCAATGAGCAGTTCTTC
few,TRBJ1-1,TRBV28,-,CASSLLGANTEAFF,TGTGCCAGCAGTTTATTAGGAGCGAACACTGAAGCTTTCTTT
many,TRBJ1-1,TRBV14,TRBD1,CASSRTGGRTEAFF,TGTGCCAGCAGCCGAACAGGGGGACGCACTGAAGCTTTCTTT
few,TRBJ1-5,TRBV4-2,TRBD1,CASSLDREFQPQHF,TGTGCCAGCAGCCTGGACAGGGAGTTTCAGCCCCAGCATTTT
-,TRBJ1-2,TRBV10-3,TRBD1,CAISGTENYGYTF,TGTGCCATCTCCGGGACAGAAAACTATGGCTACACCTTC
-,TRBJ2-3,TRBV20-1,TRBD2,CSATSGVAGSDTQYF,TGCAGTGCTACGAGTGGGGTAGCGGGGTCAGATACGCAGTATTTT
-,TRBJ1-1,TRBV6-1,TRBD1,CASRRRDRENTEAFF,TGTGCCAGCAGGCGAAGGGACAGGGAGAACACTGAAGCTTTCTTT
few,TRBJ1-2,TRBV10-3,-,CATLGRLGYTF,TGTGCCACCTTAGGGCGCCTGGGCTACACCTTC
-,TRBJ2-5,TRBV15,-,CATSSSGLPRETQYF,TGTGCCACCAGCAGTTCGGGACTCCCTAGGGAGACCCAGTACTTC
-,TRBJ2-7,TRBV20-1,TRBD1,CSANYRGTEQYF,TGCAGTGCTAACTACAGGGGTACCGAGCAGTACTTC
-,TRBJ2-3,TRBV4-3,-,CASSQALSGDRTDTQYF,TGCGCCAGCAGCCAAGCGCTCTCAGGGGATCGCACAGATACGCAGTATTTT
many,TRBJ1-1,TRBV12-3/TRBV12-4,TRBD1,CASSPDRANTEAFF,TGTGCCAGCAGTCCGGACAGGGCGAACACTGAAGCTTTCTTT